A single sample gave rise to the 25 T cell receptor beta chains below, sequenced in a study of cytomegalovirus exposure and HLA in healthy donors. It was with 60 Vbeta and 13 Jbeta primers that the PCR ran. Profiling relied on immunoSEQ multiplex PCR, and the TCRdb table lists in-frame clones only, not all of them. The data contain 150,000 to 200,000 clones, about 75% of them seen just once; the ten biggest clones take up around 8.3%. The sample taken for sequencing was PBMCs. The receptors here all came from a middle-aged woman in good health and CMV-seropositive.

As concerns this clone: This specimen includes other DNA sequences encoding the same CDR3. The genes are TRBV5-1 and TRBJ2-7; D gene uncertain. Trimming removed 0 bases at V and 2 bases at J, with 6 bases between. The V gene's germline CDR1 is SGHRS and CDR2 YFSETQ. The CDR3 has 13 amino acids. The chain's CDR3 is CASSLGSTYEQYF. The CDR3 DNA reads as TGCGCCAGCAGCTTGGGGAGCACCTACGAGCAGTACTTC.

About this clone: The junction differs from germline at one of its ends, possibly a read error. The rearrangement links TRBV7-9 to TRBJ2-1, with TRBD2 matching 11 bases. CDR1 and CDR2 (germline): SEHNR, FQNEAQ (reference sequence). The CDR3 consists of 16 residues. CDR3 region: CSSSSPTSGVSNEQFF. The CDR3 region has the DNA TGTTCCAGCAGCTCCCCGACTAGCGGGGTCTCCAATGAGCAGTTCTTC.

The chain carries TRBV28 and TRBJ1-6; D remains ambiguous. The germline V and J ends were trimmed by 10 bases and 6 bases, with 13 bases remaining between them. Germline loops: CDR1 MDHEN, CDR2 SYDVKM. The CDR3 length is 13 residues. The CDR3, as DNA: TGTGCCACCGTTACAGTACTTAATTCACCCCTCCACTTT. The encoded protein is CATVTVLNSPLHF.

The chain combines TRBV10-3 with TRBJ2-7, with 7 bases identical to TRBD1. The CDR3 is 15 residues long. CDR1 is ENHRY and CDR2 is SYGVKD in the germline V gene. V lost 5 bases, J lost 0 bases, and 7 bases stayed unmatched. CDR3 loop: CAISFQGDLSYEQYF. CDR3 in DNA: TGTGCCATCAGTTTTCAGGGGGACCTCTCCTACGAGCAGTACTTC.

The rearrangement uses TRBV6-6 and TRBJ1-6; D is perhaps TRBD1 (5 bases). The CDR3 is 15 residues long. Trimming left V 0 bases short and J 6 bases short, with 9 bases between. In germline, CDR1 is MNHNY, CDR2 SVGAGI (reference sequence). This CDR3 reads CASSYSGEGNSPLHF. In DNA form, the CDR3 reads TGTGCCAGCAGTTACTCGGGGGAGGGTAATTCACCCCTCCACTTT.

This clone was observed a few times. The gene calls are TRBV27 and TRBJ2-1; 7 bases line up with TRBD2. Germline V gene sequence: CDR1 MNHEY, CDR2 SMNVEV (reference sequence). The V gene end was trimmed by 6 bases and the J gene end by 4 bases; junction bases not matched to a gene: 9. This CDR3 contains 15 residues. This chain's CDR3 is CASSQGLAVYNEQFF. The CDR3 nucleotides are TGTGCCAGCAGCCAGGGTCTAGCGGTGTACAATGAGCAGTTCTTC.

The genes are TRBV28 and TRBJ1-5; D is perhaps TRBD1 (5 bases). Trimming took off 5 bases at V and 6 bases at J, with 14 bases between the two ends. The CDR3 length is 14 residues. Germline CDR1 reads MDHEN; CDR2 reads SYDVKM. CDR3 DNA: TGTGCCAGCAGTCCGGCGGGGGGGGTTCAGCCCCAGCATTTT. It codes for CASSPAGGVQPQHF.

This clone was seen only once. V and J are TRBV15 and TRBJ2-3; possible D gene TRBD2, 5 bases. The germline CDR1 and CDR2 sequences are LNHNV and YYDKDF (reference sequence). Between the trimmed V and J ends, which lost 1 base and 1 base, there was a span of 12 bases. This CDR3 has 16 amino acids. CDR3 protein: CATSRVGGPRTDTQYF. In nucleotides, the CDR3 is TGTGCCACCAGCAGAGTTGGCGGGCCACGCACAGATACGCAGTATTTT.

This rearrangement joins TRBV11-2 to TRBJ2-3, with D maybe TRBD2 (5 bases). The germline gives CDR1 SGHAT, CDR2 FQNNGV. V was pared by 4 bases and J by 2 bases, with 19 bases between. The CDR3 has 17 residues. CDR3 DNA sequence: TGTGCCAGCAGCTCAGTAGGCGGGTTAGTGCCCACAGATACGCAGTATTTT. Translating it yields CASSSVGGLVPTDTQYF.

The chain carries TRBV6-1 and TRBJ1-5; D is unresolved. This CDR3 has 13 amino acids. Germline lookup yields CDR1 MNHNS and CDR2 SASEGT. The V end was cut by 3 bases, the J end by 4 bases, with 7 bases between. CDR3 sequence: CASSDGVNQPQHF. CDR3 DNA sequence: TGTGCCAGCAGTGACGGAGTTAATCAGCCCCAGCATTTT.

CDR3 loop: CASSYPTDGTRSYNEQFF. CDR3 DNA: TGTGCCAGCAGCTATCCCACAGACGGGACTCGCTCCTACAATGAGCAGTTCTTC. The chain has TRBV7-9 and TRBJ2-1; possible D gene TRBD2, 6 bases. Trimming removed 4 bases at V and 0 bases at J, with 19 bases between. Germline loops: CDR1 SEHNR, CDR2 FQNEAQ (reference sequence). The CDR3 sequence is 18 residues long.

The J gene is TRBJ2-1, the V gene TRBV6-5, with TRBD1 matching 8 bases. Losses at the gene ends were 5 bases for V and 3 bases for J; bases not matched to a gene: 6. The CDR3 contains 15 residues. CDR1 and CDR2 (germline): MNHEY, SVGAGI. The CDR3 sequence is CASSPGQGLYNEQFF. CDR3 bases: TGTGCCAGCAGTCCAGGACAGGGCCTCTACAATGAGCAGTTCTTC.

This chain links TRBV9 with TRBJ2-2; 8 bases are shared with TRBD2. Germline values: CDR1 SGDLS, CDR2 YYNGEE. The trim removed 4 bases at V and 6 bases at J, leaving 8 bases unmatched. This CDR3 spans 15 amino acids. CDR3 loop: CASSPPGLVAGELFF. The CDR3 DNA follows: TGTGCCAGCAGCCCTCCGGGACTAGTGGCCGGGGAGCTGTTTTTT.

J is TRBJ2-1 and V is TRBV9, with 13 bases fitting TRBD2. The CDR3 runs to 16 residues. V was pared by 4 bases and J by 6 bases, with 7 bases of the junction left unmatched. Germline V gene lookup returns CDR1 SGDLS and CDR2 YYNGEE. The CDR3 reads CASSTSGTSGINEQFF. The DNA of the CDR3 is TGTGCCAGCAGCACGTCAGGGACTAGCGGGATCAATGAGCAGTTCTTC.

The V gene is TRBV9, the J gene TRBJ2-6; D is perhaps TRBD1 (5 bases). The V end was cut by 0 bases, the J end by 0 bases, with 16 bases between. Germline CDR1 reads SGDLS; CDR2 reads YYNGEE. CDR3 size: 19 residues. The CDR3 reads CASSVGLRQGLSGANVLTF. CDR3 coding DNA: TGTGCCAGCAGCGTAGGTTTGAGGCAGGGCCTCTCTGGGGCCAACGTCCTGACTTTC.

The J gene is TRBJ2-7, the V gene TRBV5-4, with D possibly TRBD1 on 7 matching bases. Germline loops: CDR1 SGHNT, CDR2 YYREEE (reference sequence). The CDR3 consists of 14 residues. V lost 4 bases and J 3 bases, leaving 14 bases between the germline ends. CDR3 coding DNA: TGTGCCAGCAGCCTGCAGGGGGGTTACTACGAGCAGTACTTC. Protein product: CASSLQGGYYEQYF.

The chain uses TRBV7-9 and TRBJ2-2; TRBD2 matches 7 bases. V lost 5 bases and J lost 5; bases outside the gene matches: 14. CDR1 is SEHNR and CDR2 is FQNEAQ in the germline V gene (reference sequence). There are 17 residues in the CDR3. The CDR3 DNA sequence: TGTGCCAGCAGCGTCGCGGCCTTGCGGGAGAGTACCGGGGAGCTGTTTTTT. Protein: CASSVAALRESTGELFF.

The V and J genes are TRBV2 and TRBJ2-7; D may be TRBD1 (6 bases). Germline V lookup: CDR1 SNHLY, CDR2 FYNNEI. V was shortened by 5 bases and J by 3 bases, with 11 bases between the two germline ends. CDR3 length: 13 amino acids. CDR3 residues: CASSPAGDYEQYF. The CDR3 coding sequence is TGTGCCAGCAGTCCCGCAGGGGACTACGAGCAGTACTTC.

This chain links TRBV6-6 with TRBJ2-1; D is perhaps TRBD1 (7 bases). CDR1 and CDR2 (germline): MNHNY, SVGAGI (reference sequence). The V and J ends lost 10 bases and 6 bases respectively, with 13 bases between them. This CDR3 has 12 amino acids. The CDR3 reads CAIAGGGNEQFF. The CDR3 nucleotides read TGTGCCATAGCAGGGGGAGGCAATGAGCAGTTCTTC.

The gene calls are TRBV7-2 and TRBJ2-6; D remains unclear. Germline lookup yields CDR1 SGHTA and CDR2 FQGNSA. The CDR3 contains 15 residues. Trimming stripped 1 base from V and 0 bases from J, with 4 bases between. CDR3 coding DNA: TGTGCCAGCAGCTTAGATCGCTCTGGGGCCAACGTCCTGACTTTC. Its protein is CASSLDRSGANVLTF.

J is TRBJ2-3 and V is TRBV11-3; 15 bases line up with TRBD2. Germline assignment: CDR1 SGHNT and CDR2 YENEEA. The CDR3 is 18 amino acids. V was pared by 4 bases and J by 3 bases, with 8 bases of the junction left unmatched. The CDR3 DNA follows: TGTGCCAGCAGCTCGGGACTAGCGGGAGGTATTGGGACAGATACGCAGTATTTT. Amino acid sequence: CASSSGLAGGIGTDTQYF.

The sample holds one count of this clone. V gene TRBV5-5 combines with J gene TRBJ2-7; 8 bases are a match to TRBD2. Germline V gene data show CDR1 as SGHKS and CDR2 as YYEKEE (reference sequence). The CDR3 has 15 residues. Trimming cost V 0 bases and J 6 bases; bases outside gene matches: 8. CDR3 sequence: CASSLGGLEGSEQYF. CDR3 coding DNA: TGTGCCAGCAGCTTGGGGGGACTAGAAGGATCCGAGCAGTACTTC.

The chain links TRBV18 to TRBJ1-4; TRBD1 might be the D (5 bases). Per germline, CDR1 KGHSH and CDR2 LQKENI. The CDR3 extends over 14 amino acids. Between the trimmed V and J ends, which lost 5 bases and 2 bases, there was a span of 9 bases. Written as DNA, the CDR3 is TGTGCCAGCTCATCTCGACAGACTAATGAAAAACTGTTTTTT. The encoded protein is CASSSRQTNEKLFF.

V is TRBV7-2 and J is TRBJ2-7; 15 bases line up with TRBD2. The germline CDR1 and CDR2 sequences are SGHTA and FQGNSA. The CDR3 runs to 15 residues. V lost 5 bases and J lost 4; bases outside the gene matches: 3. Here the CDR3 reads CASSGTSGRTYEQYF. CDR3 DNA sequence: TGTGCCAGCAGCGGGACTAGCGGGAGGACTTACGAGCAGTACTTC.

CDR3 loop: CASSSGFTNEQFF. CDR3 coding DNA: TGTGCCAGCTCCAGCGGGTTCACAAATGAGCAGTTCTTC. This chain connects TRBV7-2 to TRBJ2-1; TRBD2 might be the D (6 bases). Trimming left V 8 bases short and J 7 bases short, with 15 bases between. CDR3 length: 13 residues. CDR1 and CDR2 (germline): SGHTA, FQGNSA.